The present entry profiles one TCR beta chain with its context. Antigen specificity is unknown. The sample is drawn from a study of CXCR3-negative and CXCR3-positive naive CD8 T cells. Whole-study findings and limits: Diversity in memory CD8+ cells fell much lower than the comparably high levels seen in both naive subsets. Naive cells positive for CXCR3 carried more hydrophobic TRB CDR3s than CXCR3-negative ones. From TRB CDR3 properties, TCR strength was inferred; surface CD5 did not differ between naive subsets.

Definition of naive CD8+ T cells rested on a CD45RO-CCR7+CD27+CD95- profile. All TRB cDNA libraries came from 5' RACE performed with UMI labels. TCRdb re-called the 5' RACE reads and shows each CDR3 protein once, DNA omitted. Recorded for this sample: around 56,000 distinct CDR3 sequences. This TCR was recovered from a human donor in good health. Some clones in this sample may be carry-over from other donors' samples. The material sequenced was naive CXCR3- CD8+ T cells from blood. Subset noted: CD45RO-CCR7+CD27+CD95- naive CD8+ T cells lacking CXCR3 (TNR3-).

Here the CDR3 reads CASSLGQSYEQYF. The chain carries TRBV27 and TRBJ2-7; with no DNA, the TCRdb D assignment of TRBD1 cannot be verified. Germline V gene data show CDR1 as MNHEY and CDR2 as SMNVEV (reference sequence). This CDR3 has 13 amino acids.